The clone carrying this T cell receptor beta chain was seen a handful of times. No antigen is known for it. With a much larger clone just one base away, this may be a read error. The sample is drawn from a study of T cells in Graves' hyperthyroidism and ophthalmopathy. Regarding the study as a whole: Through a model of 13 V-J features, ophthalmopathy was separated from stable hyperthyroidism.

The CDR3 loop spans 13 amino acids. CDR1 is DFQATT and CDR2 is SNEGSKA in the germline V gene (reference sequence). V lost 2 bases to trimming and J lost 4 bases, with 10 bases between them. RNA transcripts gave rise to amplified TCR beta CDR3 regions. First-round RT-PCR targeting the TCR CDR3 was performed with the HTBI primer set. TCRdb processed the multiplex PCR reads anew with MiXCR; each CDR3 protein has one entry. The sample shows 220,000 or so distinct CDR3 sequences, about a sixth of them seen only once. The receptor was isolated from a woman between 18 and 30 years old with Graves' ophthalmopathy. The sample consisted of blood. The chain employs TRBV20-1 and TRBJ2-3; D is uncertain. In DNA, the CDR3 is TGCAGTGCTAGATACGGTTCTGCAGATACGCAGTATTTT. Translating it yields CSARYGSADTQYF.